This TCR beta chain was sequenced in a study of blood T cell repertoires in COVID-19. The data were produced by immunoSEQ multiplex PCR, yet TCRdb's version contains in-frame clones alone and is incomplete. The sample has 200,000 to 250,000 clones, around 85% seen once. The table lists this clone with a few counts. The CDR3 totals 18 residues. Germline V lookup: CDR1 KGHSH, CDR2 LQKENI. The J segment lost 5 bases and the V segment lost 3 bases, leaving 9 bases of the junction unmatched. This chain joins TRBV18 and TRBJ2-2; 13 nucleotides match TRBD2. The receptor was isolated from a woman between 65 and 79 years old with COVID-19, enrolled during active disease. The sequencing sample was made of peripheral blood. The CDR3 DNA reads TGTGCCAGCTCACCTAGGACTAGCGGGAGTGGAAATACCGGGGAGCTGTTTTTT. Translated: CASSPRTSGSGNTGELFF.